This T cell receptor beta chain comes out of a study of graft-versus-host responses after intestinal transplantation (dated by TCRdb to the early 2020s). Looking at the study overall: The transplants that recipients got were multivisceral, liver-intestinal, or isolated intestinal. Anti-thymocyte globulin induction was given to all recipients, followed by maintenance tacrolimus and steroids for 3 to 4 years. After intestinal transplantation, graft-versus-host and host-versus-graft alloreactive T cell clones in the graft, circulation and bone marrow were tracked using bulk TCR-beta CDR3 sequencing. Alloreactive clones were identified by sequencing pre-transplant mixed lymphocyte reaction products and comparing them with unstimulated pre-transplant donor and recipient T cells. The cohort enrolled about two dozen intestinal transplant recipients, one of whom was a retransplant, and a few patients without pretransplant specimens were excluded. A peak of at least 4% donor T cells among recipient peripheral blood mononuclear cells was the definition used for donor T cell macrochimerism. Rather than going through the commercial service, samples from a few later patients were sequenced in-house on an Illumina MiSeq and processed with MiXCR. Findings and caveats that apply to the study as a whole: In the allografts of patients with donor T cell macrochimerism, GvH to HvG T cell clonal ratios were high. GvH clones were found in recipient bone marrow, and some of the GvH clones appeared earlier in ileal mucosa or blood, which is consistent with an intestinal mucosal origin. Conclusions were limited by the relatively low number and heterogeneity of intestinal transplant patients. Early after transplant, declines in HvG clones were associated with peak levels of circulating GvH clones.

In the first month after transplant, blood samples were collected up to 4 times, and after that at least monthly when available. For this clone: Its target antigen remains unknown. The record has no base qualities; no much larger clone is one base away.

To prepare the library, the immunoSEQ multiplex PCR assay was applied. For most patients, genomic DNA was subjected to high-throughput TCR-beta CDR3 sequencing by Adaptive Biotechnologies. The study's processing was this. Adaptive's ImmunoSEQ software supplied the TCR sequencing data for about 18 patients, while MiXCR and VDJtools were used to process a few other patients. CDR3 nucleotide sequences shared by donor and recipient were removed because the origin of these sequences could not be assigned. To be classed as alloreactive, a clone needed at least 2-fold expansion over unstimulated cells and a minimum CFSE-low frequency of 0.002% (template counts) or 0.001% (read counts). A clone was considered mappable if detected in the sequenced pre-transplant spleen, lymph node, or MLR CFSE-low populations of the donor or recipient. Cumulative frequency of alloreactive clones was calculated as a percentage of all sequences weighted by copy number. Not all clones reach the TCRdb copy of this immuneACCESS table, which keeps in-frame sequences only. Checked studies attribute under half of the gap to unresolved V genes and leave the rest unexplained. The V and J calls and clone size are taken from that table; D and trimming were inferred from the DNA. Recorded for this sample are roughly 99,000 clones; about 82% of them occurred a single time. Of the sample, approximately 1.5% falls within the top ten clones.

In the germline V gene, CDR1 corresponds to SGHTA and CDR2 to FQGTGA. The CDR3 holds 15 amino acids from the cysteine to the phenylalanine. CDR3 DNA only is kept here, 45 bases in frame from base 1. V drops 3 bases and J drops 5 bases, leaving 16 bases in between. The V and J genes are TRBV7-3 and TRBJ2-5, and TRBD2 may be the D gene, going by 5 matching bases. The clonotype comes from a human patient who received an intestinal transplant, so some T cells may come from the graft donor. Sequencing used PBMCs, obtained 255 days after intestinal transplant. The sequence in DNA is TGTGCCAGCAGCTTGCTTGGACTGAAAGGGGAGACCCAGTACTTC. This is translated as CASSLLGLKGETQYF.